These 3 T cell receptor beta chains were sequenced from one sample in a study of monozygotic twins with inflammatory bowel disease. From its re-call of the 5' RACE reads, TCRdb lists each CDR3 protein once, without DNA. With 200,000 to 250,000 distinct CDR3 sequences in the sample, the ten largest clones hold roughly 7.5%. The sample consisted of blood. These receptors were collected from a human donor with ulcerative colitis or Crohn's disease, or a healthy co-twin of an affected twin (not recorded which).

CDR3 region: CASGKANDQFF. The chain recombines TRBV6-5 with TRBJ2-1. The CDR3 covers 11 residues. Germline loops: CDR1 MNHEY, CDR2 SVGAGI.

The chain carries TRBV14 and TRBJ2-1. This CDR3 is built from 16 residues. Per the germline V gene, CDR1 is SGHDN and CDR2 is FVKESK. CDR3: CASSQVKQSSYNEQFF.

The rearrangement links TRBV12-3 or TRBV12-4 to TRBJ1-1. This CDR3 region has 12 residues. The CDR3 sequence: CASSLLNPEAFF.